This TCR beta chain was sequenced for a study of blood T cell repertoires in COVID-19. About the study: The cDNA or gDNA used as material had been derived from T cells, B-cell-depleted T cells, or PBMCs.

As originally analysed: The assay estimated nucleated cells by amplifying reference gene primers. Sequencing used immunoSEQ multiplex PCR; TCRdb keeps in-frame clones, though not all of them. V, J and clone size are taken as reported in that table, and D and trimming were inferred from the DNA itself. The sample lists roughly 290,000 clones; approximately 88% were seen once. Study members were between roughly 18 and 100 years old and lived in some 26 US regions. Two consecutive negative NP/OP PCR tests, clearance, or resolved symptoms defined Cohort 3 recovery. The CDR3 has 15 residues. Germline assignment: CDR1 MNHEY and CDR2 SMNVEV (reference sequence). Trimming took off 7 bases at V and 3 bases at J, with 19 bases between the two ends. This clone occurred once.

The sequence came from a woman aged 40 to 55 who had recovered from COVID-19. Sequencing was carried out using PBMCs or T cells enriched from blood (not recorded which). The chain has TRBV27 and TRBJ2-7; D is uncertain. CDR3 loop: CASTPGRGVFYEQYF. The CDR3 DNA is TGTGCCAGCACCCCTGGTCGCGGCGTATTCTACGAGCAGTACTTC.